These T cell receptor beta chains were read from a single sample in a study of blood T cell repertoires in COVID-19. Produced via immunoSEQ multiplex PCR; TCRdb's table is partial and in-frame only. The sample yields approximately 270,000 clones, about nine tenths seen once. Source material: PBMCs or T cells enriched from blood (not recorded which). The receptor source for this set is a middle-aged man who had recovered from COVID-19. Both conserved end residues are part of each CDR3. The D gene is left open where the match is weak. The size of a clone is reported for some rows only, either as once, few or many, or as a class for expanded clones.

.	TRBV20-1	.	TRBJ2-7	CSARAQEQYF	TGCAGTGCTAGAGCTCAGGAGCAGTACTTC
.	TRBV7-9	.	TRBJ1-5	CASSSPGSSNQPQHF	TGTGCCAGCAGCTCTCCGGGATCTAGCAATCAGCCCCAGCATTTT
.	TRBV7-9	.	TRBJ2-3	CASSRGSTRGDTQYF	TGTGCCAGCAGCCGAGGGAGCACCCGGGGGGATACGCAGTATTTT
.	TRBV6-5	.	TRBJ2-2	CASISGFQPGELFF	TGTGCCAGCATCAGCGGCTTTCAACCCGGGGAGCTGTTTTTT
TRBD1	TRBV28	.	TRBJ2-1	CASSMGQGAWNEQFF	TGTGCCAGCAGCATGGGACAGGGGGCTTGGAATGAGCAGTTCTTC
.	TRBV5-1	.	TRBJ2-1	CASSLVSADNEQFF	TGCGCCAGCAGCTTGGTAAGCGCTGACAATGAGCAGTTCTTC
TRBD1	TRBV15	.	TRBJ1-1	CATSSGQAEGGAGTEAFF	TGTGCCACCAGCAGCGGACAGGCCGAAGGAGGGGCCGGCACTGAAGCTTTCTTT
.	TRBV23-1	.	TRBJ1-5	CASAPEGNCGNQPQHF	TGCGCCAGCGCTCCGGAGGGGAATTGCGGGAATCAGCCCCAGCATTTT
.	TRBV3-1/TRBV3-2	.	TRBJ2-7	CASSSLGLPRDEQYF	TGTGCCAGCAGTTCCTTGGGACTCCCCCGCGACGAGCAGTACTTC
TRBD1	TRBV18	.	TRBJ1-1	CASSPDQDRGHTEAFF	TGTGCCAGCTCACCTGACCAGGACAGGGGGCACACTGAAGCTTTCTTT
.	TRBV30	.	TRBJ1-6	CAWATTYNSPLHF	TGTGCCTGGGCGACAACTTATAATTCACCCCTCCACTTT
.	TRBV11-3	.	TRBJ2-3	CASSWDWSTDTQYF	TGTGCCAGCAGCTGGGACTGGAGCACAGATACGCAGTATTTT
.	TRBV29-1	once	TRBJ1-4	CSVERGYNEKLFF	TGCAGCGTTGAACGGGGATATAATGAAAAACTGTTTTTT
.	TRBV30	.	TRBJ1-5	CAWKPPRPSNQPQHF	TGTGCCTGGAAACCCCCGAGGCCGAGCAATCAGCCCCAGCATTTT
TRBD1	TRBV18	once	TRBJ1-2	CASSPLVRGPDVYTF	TGTGCCAGCTCACCACTCGTCAGGGGGCCGGATGTCTACACCTTC
TRBD1	TRBV5-1	once	TRBJ1-6	CASSSEGQGPWPLHF	TGCGCCAGCAGCTCGGAGGGACAGGGACCTTGGCCCCTCCACTTT
TRBD2	TRBV3-1/TRBV3-2	.	TRBJ2-7	CASSQDLLAGGFSYEQYF	TGTGCCAGCAGCCAAGATCTACTAGCGGGCGGTTTTTCCTACGAGCAGTACTTC
.	TRBV4-1	.	TRBJ2-4	CASSQPVQGLAKNIQYF	TGCGCCAGCAGCCAACCGGTTCAGGGGCTTGCCAAAAACATTCAGTACTTC
TRBD1	TRBV19	.	TRBJ1-5	CASSKRTGNNQPQHF	TGTGCCAGTAGCAAAAGGACAGGGAACAATCAGCCCCAGCATTTT
.	TRBV18	.	TRBJ1-2	CASSPDSGIYGYTF	TGTGCCAGCTCACCGGACAGCGGTATCTATGGCTACACCTTC
TRBD1	TRBV5-1	few	TRBJ1-1	CASSLGQGAEAFF	TGCGCCAGCAGCCTAGGACAGGGGGCTGAAGCTTTCTTT
.	TRBV7-9	.	TRBJ1-5	CASSVNLAGSNQPQHF	TGTGCCAGCAGCGTAAATTTGGCAGGGAGCAATCAGCCCCAGCATTTT
TRBD2	TRBV19	.	TRBJ2-1	CATRTSGRKNEQFF	TGTGCCACCCGGACTAGCGGGAGGAAGAATGAGCAGTTCTTC
.	TRBV5-4	.	TRBJ2-3	CASSGPSSLVADTQYF	TGTGCCAGCAGCGGGCCCTCCAGCCTCGTAGCAGATACGCAGTATTTT
TRBD1	TRBV27	.	TRBJ2-1	CASSLSGGTGGNEQFF	TGTGCCAGCAGTTTATCGGGGGGGACAGGGGGGAATGAGCAGTTCTTC
.	TRBV24-1	.	TRBJ2-3	CATSGAPGHTDTQYF	TGTGCCACCAGTGGCGCGCCCGGACACACAGATACGCAGTATTTT
.	TRBV2	once	TRBJ1-1	CASSAGIMNTEAFF	TGTGCCAGCAGCGCAGGGATCATGAACACTGAAGCTTTCTTT